This T cell receptor beta chain was profiled in a study of blood T cell repertoires in COVID-19. Sequenced by immunoSEQ multiplex PCR; TCRdb stores in-frame clones only, minus some. The sample lists about 150,000 clones; 80% to 85% were seen once. This CDR3 region has 15 residues. The V segment lost 6 bases and the J segment 5 bases; nucleotides outside the gene matches: 9. Germline V gene sequence: CDR1 MNHEY, CDR2 SVGEGT. This TCR was recovered from a man in his 70s who had been exposed to COVID-19. The gene calls are TRBV6-2 or TRBV6-3 and TRBJ2-3; 9 nucleotides match TRBD2. The sample taken for sequencing was PBMCs or T cells enriched from blood (not recorded which). This CDR3 reads CASSKLGGRGDTQYF. CDR3 in DNA: TGTGCCAGCAGCAAGCTTGGCGGGAGGGGAGATACGCAGTATTTT.